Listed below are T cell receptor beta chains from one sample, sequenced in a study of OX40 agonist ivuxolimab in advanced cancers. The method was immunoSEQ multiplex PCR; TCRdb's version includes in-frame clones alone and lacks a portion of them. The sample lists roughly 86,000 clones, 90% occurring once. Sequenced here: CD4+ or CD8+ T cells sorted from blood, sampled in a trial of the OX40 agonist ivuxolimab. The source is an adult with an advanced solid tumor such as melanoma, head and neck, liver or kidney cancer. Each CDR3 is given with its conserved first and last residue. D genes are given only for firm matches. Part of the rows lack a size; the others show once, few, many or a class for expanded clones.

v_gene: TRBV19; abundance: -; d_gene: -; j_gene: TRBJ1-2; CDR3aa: CASSRGSNDYGYTF; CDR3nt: TGTGCCAGTAGTCGGGGGTCGAATGACTATGGCTACACCTTC
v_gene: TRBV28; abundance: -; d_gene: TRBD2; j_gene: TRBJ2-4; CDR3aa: CASSPGGSGSWLPYF; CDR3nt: TGTGCCAGCAGCCCCGGGGGTAGCGGGAGTTGGTTACCGTACTTC
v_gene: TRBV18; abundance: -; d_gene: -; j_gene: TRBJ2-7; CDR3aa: CASSPVGYEQYF; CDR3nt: TGTGCCAGCTCACCGGTAGGTTACGAGCAGTACTTC
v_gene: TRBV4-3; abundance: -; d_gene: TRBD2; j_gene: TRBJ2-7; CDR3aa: CASSQLAGAGEQYF; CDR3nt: TGCGCCAGCAGCCAACTAGCGGGAGCGGGCGAGCAGTACTTC
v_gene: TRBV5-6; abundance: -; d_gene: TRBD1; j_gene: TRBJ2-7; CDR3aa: CASSVYRGSYEQYF; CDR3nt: TGTGCCAGCAGCGTTTACAGGGGGAGCTACGAGCAGTACTTC
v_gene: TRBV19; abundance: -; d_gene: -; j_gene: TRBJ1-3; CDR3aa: CASVKLGVRSSGNTIYF; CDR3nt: TGTGCCAGTGTGAAATTGGGGGTCCGGAGCTCTGGAAACACCATATATTTT
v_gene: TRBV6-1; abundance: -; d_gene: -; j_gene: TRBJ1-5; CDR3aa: CASSTHRVNQPQHF; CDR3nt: TGTGCCAGCAGTACCCACAGGGTGAATCAGCCCCAGCATTTT
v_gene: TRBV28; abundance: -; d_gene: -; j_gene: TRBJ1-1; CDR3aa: CASSPGGTEAFF; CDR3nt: TGTGCCAGCAGTCCGGGAGGAACTGAAGCTTTCTTT
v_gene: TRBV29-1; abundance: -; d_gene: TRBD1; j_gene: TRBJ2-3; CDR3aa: CSYTGTEITDTQYF; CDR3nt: TGCAGCTACACCGGGACAGAAATCACAGATACGCAGTATTTT
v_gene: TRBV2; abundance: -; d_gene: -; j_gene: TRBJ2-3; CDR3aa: CASSPLGGAITDTQYF; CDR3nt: TGTGCCAGCAGCCCCTTAGGCGGGGCGATCACAGATACGCAGTATTTT
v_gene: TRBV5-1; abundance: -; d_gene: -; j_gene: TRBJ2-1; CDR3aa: CASSLVQRVYNEQFF; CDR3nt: TGCGCCAGCAGCTTGGTTCAGCGGGTTTACAATGAGCAGTTCTTC
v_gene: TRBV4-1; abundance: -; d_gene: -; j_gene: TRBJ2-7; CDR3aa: CASSQMGYEQYF; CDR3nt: TGCGCCAGCAGCCAGATGGGATACGAGCAGTACTTC
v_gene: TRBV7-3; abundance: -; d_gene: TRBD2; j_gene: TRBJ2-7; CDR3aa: CASSPSGNYEQYF; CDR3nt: TGTGCCAGCAGCCCCAGCGGGAATTACGAGCAGTACTTC
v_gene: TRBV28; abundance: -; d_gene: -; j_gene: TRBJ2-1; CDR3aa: CASSFEGGKEQFF; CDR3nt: TGTGCCAGCAGTTTTGAGGGAGGTAAGGAGCAGTTCTTC
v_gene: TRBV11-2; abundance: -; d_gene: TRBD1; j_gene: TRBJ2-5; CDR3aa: CASSSGTRTGQETQYF; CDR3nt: TGTGCCAGCAGCTCCGGGACCAGGACAGGACAAGAGACCCAGTACTTC
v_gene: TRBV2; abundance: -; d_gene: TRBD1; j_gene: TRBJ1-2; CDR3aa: CASSGEGQGYGYTF; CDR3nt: TGTGCCAGCAGTGGGGAGGGACAGGGTTATGGCTACACCTTC
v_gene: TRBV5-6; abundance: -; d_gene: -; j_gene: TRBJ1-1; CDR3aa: CASSRQPGTEAFF; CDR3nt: TGTGCCAGCAGTCGACAGCCGGGCACTGAAGCTTTCTTT
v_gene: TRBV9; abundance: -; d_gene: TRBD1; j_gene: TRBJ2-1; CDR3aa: CASSVGTGVNNEQFF; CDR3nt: TGTGCCAGCAGCGTAGGGACAGGGGTTAATAATGAGCAGTTCTTC
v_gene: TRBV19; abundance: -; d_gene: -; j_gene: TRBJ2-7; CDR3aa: CASSADGSYEQYF; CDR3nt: TGTGCCAGTAGTGCGGACGGCTCCTACGAGCAGTACTTC
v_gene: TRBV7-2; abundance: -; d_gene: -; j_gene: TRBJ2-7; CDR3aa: CASSAEGGYYEQYF; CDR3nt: TGTGCCAGCAGCGCCGAAGGGGGATACTACGAGCAGTACTTC
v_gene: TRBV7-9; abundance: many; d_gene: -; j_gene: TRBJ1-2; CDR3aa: CASSLRELRFGYTF; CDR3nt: TGTGCCAGCAGCTTAAGGGAGCTCCGTTTTGGCTACACCTTC
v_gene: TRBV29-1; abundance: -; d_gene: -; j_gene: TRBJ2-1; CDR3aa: CSTRTANNEQFF; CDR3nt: TGCAGCACTAGGACGGCTAACAATGAGCAGTTCTTC
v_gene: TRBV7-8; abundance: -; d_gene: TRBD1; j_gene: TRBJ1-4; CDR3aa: CASSSWDRGSSTNEKLFF; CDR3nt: TGTGCCAGCAGCTCTTGGGACAGGGGTTCTTCAACTAATGAAAAACTGTTTTTT
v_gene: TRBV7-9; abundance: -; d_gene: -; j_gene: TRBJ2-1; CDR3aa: CASSLDFSSYNEQFF; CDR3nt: TGTGCCAGCAGCTTAGACTTCAGCTCCTACAATGAGCAGTTCTTC
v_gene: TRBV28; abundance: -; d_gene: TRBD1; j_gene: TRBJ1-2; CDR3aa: CASSFETGGDYGYTF; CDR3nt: TGTGCCAGCAGTTTCGAGACAGGGGGCGACTATGGCTACACCTTC
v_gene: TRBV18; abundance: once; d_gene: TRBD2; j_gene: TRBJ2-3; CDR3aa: CASSQDGRAVSTDTQYF; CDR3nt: TGTGCCAGCTCACAGGACGGGAGGGCAGTAAGCACAGATACGCAGTATTTT
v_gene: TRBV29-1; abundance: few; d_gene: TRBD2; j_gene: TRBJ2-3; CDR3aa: CSVDGSGALSTDTQYF; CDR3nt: TGCAGCGTTGACGGGAGCGGGGCACTAAGCACAGATACGCAGTATTTT
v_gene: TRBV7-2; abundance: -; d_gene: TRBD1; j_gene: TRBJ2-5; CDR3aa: CASSPDRDGTQYF; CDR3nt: TGTGCCAGCAGCCCCGACAGGGATGGGACCCAGTACTTC
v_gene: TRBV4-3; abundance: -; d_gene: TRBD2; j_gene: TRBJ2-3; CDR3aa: CASSQEVGLAVDTQYF; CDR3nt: TGCGCCAGCAGCCAAGAGGTTGGACTAGCGGTAGATACGCAGTATTTT
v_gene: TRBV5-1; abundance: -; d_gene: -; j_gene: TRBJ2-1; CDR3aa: CASSFGYDPSNEQFF; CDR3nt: TGCGCCAGCAGCTTCGGGTACGATCCCAGCAATGAGCAGTTCTTC
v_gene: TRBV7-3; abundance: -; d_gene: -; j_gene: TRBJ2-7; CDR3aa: CASSLIQGSYEQYF; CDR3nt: TGTGCCAGCAGCTTAATACAGGGTTCCTACGAGCAGTACTTC
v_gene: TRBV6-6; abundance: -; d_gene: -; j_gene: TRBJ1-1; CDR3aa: CASSYRGKNTEAFF; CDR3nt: TGTGCCAGCAGTTACCGCGGGAAAAACACTGAAGCTTTCTTT
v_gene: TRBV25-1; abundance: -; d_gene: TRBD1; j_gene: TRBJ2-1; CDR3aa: CASSGLGQGANEQFF; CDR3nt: TGTGCCAGCAGTGGGCTCGGACAGGGGGCGAATGAGCAGTTCTTC
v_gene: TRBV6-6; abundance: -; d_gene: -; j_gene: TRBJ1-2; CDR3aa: CASSWDKNYGYTF; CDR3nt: TGTGCCAGCAGTTGGGACAAGAACTATGGCTACACCTTC
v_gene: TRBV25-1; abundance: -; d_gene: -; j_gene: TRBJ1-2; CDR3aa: CASSEYWAGYTF; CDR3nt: TGTGCCAGCAGTGAATATTGGGCTGGCTACACCTTC
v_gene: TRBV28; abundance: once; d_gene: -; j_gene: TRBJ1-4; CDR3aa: CASSFSGPEEKLFF; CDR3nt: TGTGCCAGCAGTTTCTCCGGACCGGAGGAAAAACTGTTTTTT
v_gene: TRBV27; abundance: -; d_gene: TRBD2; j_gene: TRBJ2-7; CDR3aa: CASSSGREGEQYF; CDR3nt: TGTGCCAGCAGTTCCGGGAGGGAGGGGGAGCAGTACTTC
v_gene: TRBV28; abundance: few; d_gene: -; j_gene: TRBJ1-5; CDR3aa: CASSPADQPQHF; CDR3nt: TGTGCCAGCAGTCCTGCAGATCAGCCCCAGCATTTT
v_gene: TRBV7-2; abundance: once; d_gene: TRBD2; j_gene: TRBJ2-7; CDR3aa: CASSLDSGEVYEQYF; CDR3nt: TGTGCCAGCAGCTTAGATAGCGGGGAGGTCTACGAGCAGTACTTC
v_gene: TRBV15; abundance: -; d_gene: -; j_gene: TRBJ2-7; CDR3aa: CATSRDPGSEQYF; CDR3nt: TGTGCCACCAGCAGAGATCCCGGTTCGGAGCAGTACTTC
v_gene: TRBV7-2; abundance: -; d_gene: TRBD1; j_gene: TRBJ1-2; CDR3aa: CASSSDRGWDYGYTF; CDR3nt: TGTGCCAGCAGCTCCGACAGGGGATGGGACTATGGCTACACCTTC
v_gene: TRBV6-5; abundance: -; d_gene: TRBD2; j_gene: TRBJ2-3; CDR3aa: CASRPAGGPKDTQYF; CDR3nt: TGTGCCAGCAGGCCAGCGGGAGGGCCTAAAGATACGCAGTATTTT
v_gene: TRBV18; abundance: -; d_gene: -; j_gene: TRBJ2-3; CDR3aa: CASSPETVGDTQYF; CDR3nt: TGTGCCAGCTCACCAGAGACAGTGGGCGATACGCAGTATTTT
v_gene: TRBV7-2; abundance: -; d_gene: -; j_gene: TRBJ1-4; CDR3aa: CASSLGANEKLFF; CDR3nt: TGTGCCAGCAGCCTGGGGGCCAATGAAAAACTGTTTTTT
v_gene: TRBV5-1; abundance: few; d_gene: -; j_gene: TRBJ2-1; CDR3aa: CASSLDLEQFF; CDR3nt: TGCGCCAGCAGCTTGGATCTTGAGCAGTTCTTC
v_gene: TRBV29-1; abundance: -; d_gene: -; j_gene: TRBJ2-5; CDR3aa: CSAGFWGPQETQYF; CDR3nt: TGCAGCGCCGGGTTTTGGGGTCCGCAAGAGACCCAGTACTTC
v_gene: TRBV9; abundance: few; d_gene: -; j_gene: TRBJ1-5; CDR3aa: CASSVEGRGQPQHF; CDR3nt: TGTGCCAGCAGCGTAGAAGGCCGGGGCCAGCCCCAGCATTTT
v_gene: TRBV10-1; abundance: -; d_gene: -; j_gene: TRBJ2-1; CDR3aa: CASSESGSNEQFF; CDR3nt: TGCGCCAGCAGTGAGTCAGGGAGCAATGAGCAGTTCTTC
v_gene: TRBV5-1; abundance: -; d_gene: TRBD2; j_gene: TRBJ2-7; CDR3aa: CASRELAGAYEQYF; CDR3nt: TGCGCCAGCAGGGAGCTAGCGGGAGCCTACGAGCAGTACTTC
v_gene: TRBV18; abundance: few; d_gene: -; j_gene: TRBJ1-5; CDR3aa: CASSPPIQGGQPQHF; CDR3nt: TGTGCCAGCTCACCACCGATACAGGGTGGACAGCCCCAGCATTTT